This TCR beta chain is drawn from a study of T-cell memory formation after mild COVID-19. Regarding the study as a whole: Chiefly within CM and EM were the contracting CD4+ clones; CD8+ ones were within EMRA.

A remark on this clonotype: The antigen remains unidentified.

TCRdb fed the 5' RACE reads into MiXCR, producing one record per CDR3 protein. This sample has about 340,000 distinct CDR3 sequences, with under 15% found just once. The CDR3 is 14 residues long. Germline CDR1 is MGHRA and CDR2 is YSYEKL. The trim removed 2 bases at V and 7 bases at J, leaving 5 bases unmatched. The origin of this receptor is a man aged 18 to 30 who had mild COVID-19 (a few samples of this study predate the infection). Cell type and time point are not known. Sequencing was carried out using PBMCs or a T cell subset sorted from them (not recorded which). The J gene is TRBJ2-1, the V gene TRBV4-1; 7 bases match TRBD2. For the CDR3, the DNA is TGCGCCAGCAGCCAATATGCGGGGGAGAATGAGCAGTTCTTC. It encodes CASSQYAGENEQFF.